This T cell receptor (beta chain) was captured in a study of blood T cell repertoires in COVID-19 (dated by TCRdb to 2018 to 2021). Regarding the research as a whole: Samples from collaborators originated in the United States, Italy and Spain and spanned both the acute and convalescent phases of COVID-19. The material from the prospective study consisted of cDNA or gDNA derived from T cells, B-cell-depleted T cells, or PBMCs. Subjects who had been exposed to COVID-19, were actively infected with it, or had recovered from it provided the deeply sampled blood TCRbeta repertoires that made up the dataset. The repertoires were released in a freely available public database meant as a resource for research on the immune response to SARS-CoV-2. Samples came from the ongoing ImmuneRACE study (first 160 participants) plus 1,254 subjects from 6 global collaborators. Nearly every sample came with metadata listing a de-identified subject ID, COVID-19 status, age in years and sex. Where available, HLA class I and class II types were obtained from metadata supplied by the sample provider rather than from assay-based typing.

V drops 6 bases and J drops 7 bases, leaving 15 bases in between. CDR3 length: 13 amino acids, cysteine to phenylalanine. The read is trimmed to its CDR3 DNA, 39 bases read in frame from base 1. As encoded in the germline V gene, CDR1 is MNHEY while CDR2 is SVGEGT. TCRbeta CDR3 regions were amplified from genomic DNA by means of the immunoSEQ Assay, a bias-controlled multiplex PCR. From the authors' description of their analysis: The number of nucleated cells in each sample was estimated from the amplification of reference gene primers within the assay. Sequence reads were collapsed and filtered to measure the absolute abundance of every unique TCRbeta CDR3 rearrangement. For each sample, productive Simpson clonality was calculated by taking the square root of Simpson's diversity index across productive rearrangements. The table was pulled from immuneACCESS by TCRdb, which kept in-frame rearrangements only. Such tables lose some clones; where checked, under half of the loss comes from unresolved V genes, and the rest has no known cause. V and J calls and clone size are those listed in that table; D and trimming were worked out from the DNA. The sample records 200,000 to 250,000 clones, roughly four fifths of which are singletons. In total, the top ten clones hold 3% to 4.5% of the sample.

Note on this clone: No cognate antigen has been identified for it. Base qualities are missing; no much larger clone stands one base away.

General study outcomes and caveats: The amount of clinical and demographic metadata varied by source and participant and was provided uncurated.

Enrolling through a virtual design, the prospective study's participants ranged in age from roughly 18 to 89 years and lived across 24 United States geographic areas. In the prospective study, cohorts were assigned on the basis of participant-reported clinical history obtained from a screening survey and a study questionnaire. Exposed participants were defined as having been in contact with someone with a PCR-confirmed or clinician-diagnosed COVID-19 case within 2 weeks of study entry. In the prospective study, whole blood, serum and a nasopharyngeal or oropharyngeal swab were collected from each participant by mobile phlebotomists. Over a 2-month period, participants in the prospective study had the option of providing additional blood draws and questionnaires. Prospective study blood samples were shipped either frozen or at room temperature before DNA extraction.

The chain is assembled from TRBV6-2 or TRBV6-3 and TRBJ1-2, and TRBD1 may be the D gene, going by 6 matching bases. The sample consisted of PBMCs or T cells enriched from blood (not recorded which). This sequence was found in a woman aged 35 to 49 who had been exposed to COVID-19. The base sequence is TGTGCCAGCAGCGACAGGCTTGCGGGTGGCTACACCTTC. Its coded protein is CASSDRLAGGYTF.